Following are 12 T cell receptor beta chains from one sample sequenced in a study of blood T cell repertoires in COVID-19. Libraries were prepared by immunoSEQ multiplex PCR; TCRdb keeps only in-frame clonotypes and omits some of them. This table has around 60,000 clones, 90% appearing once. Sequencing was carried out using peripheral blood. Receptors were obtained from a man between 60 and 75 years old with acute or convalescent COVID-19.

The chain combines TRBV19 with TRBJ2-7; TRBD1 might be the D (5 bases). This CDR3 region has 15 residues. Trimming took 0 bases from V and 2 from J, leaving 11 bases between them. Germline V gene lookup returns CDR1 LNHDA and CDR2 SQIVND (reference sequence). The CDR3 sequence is CASSIDPAGPYEQYF. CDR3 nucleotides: TGTGCCAGTAGTATAGACCCGGCAGGGCCCTACGAGCAGTACTTC.

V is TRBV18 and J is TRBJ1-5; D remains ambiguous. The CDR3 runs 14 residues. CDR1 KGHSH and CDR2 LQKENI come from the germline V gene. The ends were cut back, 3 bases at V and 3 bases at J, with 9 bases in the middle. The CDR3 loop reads CASSPTENNQPQHF. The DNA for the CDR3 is TGTGCCAGCTCACCCACAGAGAACAATCAGCCCCAGCATTTT. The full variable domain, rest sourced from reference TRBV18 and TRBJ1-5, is NAGVMQNPRHLVRRRGQEARLRCSPMKGHSHVYWYRQLPEEGLKFMVYLQKENIIDESGMPKERFSAEFPKEGPSILRIQQVVRGDSAAYFCASSPTENNQPQHFGDGTRLSIL.

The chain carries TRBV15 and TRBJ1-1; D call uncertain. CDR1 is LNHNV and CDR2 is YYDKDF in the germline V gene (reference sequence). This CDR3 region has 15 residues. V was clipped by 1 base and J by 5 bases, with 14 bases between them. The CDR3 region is CATSRVRSGGTEAFF. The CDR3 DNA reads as TGTGCCACCAGCAGAGTGCGCAGCGGTGGGACTGAAGCTTTCTTT.

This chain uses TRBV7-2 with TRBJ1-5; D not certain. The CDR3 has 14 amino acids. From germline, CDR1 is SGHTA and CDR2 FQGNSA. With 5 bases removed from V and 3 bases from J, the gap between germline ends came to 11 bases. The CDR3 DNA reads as TGTGCCAGCAGCCCCAGCGGTCTCAATCAGCCCCAGCATTTT. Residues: CASSPSGLNQPQHF.

This CDR3 reads CASSLARGGDTEAFF. The CDR3 bases are TGTGCCAGCAGCCTCGCGCGGGGCGGAGACACTGAAGCTTTCTTT. This chain uses TRBV7-9 with TRBJ1-1, with D possibly TRBD1 on 5 matching bases. The CDR3 totals 15 residues. The V end lost 5 bases, the J end lost 3 bases, and 16 bases lay between the germline ends. From germline, CDR1 is SEHNR and CDR2 FQNEAQ (reference sequence).

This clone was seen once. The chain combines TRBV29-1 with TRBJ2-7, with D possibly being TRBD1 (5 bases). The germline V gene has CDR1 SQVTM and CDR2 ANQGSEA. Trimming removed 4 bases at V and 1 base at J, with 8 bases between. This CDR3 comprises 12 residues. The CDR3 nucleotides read TGCAGCGTTGCCCAGGGTTCCTACGAGCAGTACTTC. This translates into CSVAQGSYEQYF.

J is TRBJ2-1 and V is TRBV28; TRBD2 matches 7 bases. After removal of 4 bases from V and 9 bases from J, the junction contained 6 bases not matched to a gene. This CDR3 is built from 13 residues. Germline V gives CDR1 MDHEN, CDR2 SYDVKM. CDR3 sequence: CASSWEGLGEQFF. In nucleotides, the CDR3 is TGTGCCAGCAGTTGGGAGGGGCTCGGTGAGCAGTTCTTC.

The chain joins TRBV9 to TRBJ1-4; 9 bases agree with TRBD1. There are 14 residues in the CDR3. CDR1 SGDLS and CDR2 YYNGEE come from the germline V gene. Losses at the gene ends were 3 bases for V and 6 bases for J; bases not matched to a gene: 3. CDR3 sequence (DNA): TGTGCCAGCAGCGGCCGGACAGGGGATGAAAAACTGTTTTTT. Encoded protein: CASSGRTGDEKLFF.

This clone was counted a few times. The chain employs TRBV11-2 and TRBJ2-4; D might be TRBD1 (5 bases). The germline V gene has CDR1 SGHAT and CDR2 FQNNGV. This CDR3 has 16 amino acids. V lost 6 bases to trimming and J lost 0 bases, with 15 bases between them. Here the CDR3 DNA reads TGTGCCAGCAGTCGCCCGCCAACAGGAGCCAAAAACATTCAGTACTTC. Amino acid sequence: CASSRPPTGAKNIQYF.

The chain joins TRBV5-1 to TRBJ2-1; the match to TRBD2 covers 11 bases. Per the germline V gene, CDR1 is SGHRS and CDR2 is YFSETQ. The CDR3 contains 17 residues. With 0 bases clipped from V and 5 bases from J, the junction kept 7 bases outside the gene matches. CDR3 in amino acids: CASSLARLAGPHNEQFF. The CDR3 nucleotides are TGCGCCAGCAGCTTGGCCCGACTAGCGGGGCCCCACAATGAGCAGTTCTTC.

CDR3 nucleotides: TGTGCCAGCAGTCTTGGACGGGAGTACACCATATATTTT. Its protein is CASSLGREYTIYF. The chain has TRBV2 and TRBJ1-3; D uncertain. Germline CDR1 and CDR2: SNHLY and FYNNEI. This CDR3 has 13 residues. Trimming removed 5 bases at V and 8 bases at J, with 13 bases between. Full variable domain (outside the CDR3, taken from reference TRBV2 and TRBJ1-3): EPEVTQTPSHQVTQMGQEVILRCVPISNHLYFYWYRQILGQKVEFLVSFYNNEISEKSEIFDDQFSVERPDGSNFTLKIRSTKLEDSAMYFCASSLGREYTIYFGEGSWLTVV.

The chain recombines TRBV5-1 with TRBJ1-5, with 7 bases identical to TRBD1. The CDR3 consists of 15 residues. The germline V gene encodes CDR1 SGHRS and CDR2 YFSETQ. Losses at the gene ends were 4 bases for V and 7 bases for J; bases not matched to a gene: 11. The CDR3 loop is CASSQGTAEGQPQHF. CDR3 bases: TGCGCCAGCAGCCAGGGGACAGCCGAGGGGCAGCCCCAGCATTTT.